This TCR beta chain was found in a study of brain T cells in children with intractable seizures. Assay used: immunoSEQ multiplex PCR; TCRdb lists only in-frame clones, some missing. The sample holds about 76,000 clones, roughly 91% seen once. The count of this clone is one. Antigen: not known. The V gene lost 3 bases and the J gene lost 2 bases, with 5 bases spanning the gap. The CDR3 totals 12 residues. Germline V gene data show CDR1 as SGDLS and CDR2 as YYNGEE. Surgery cases with the highest brain T cell transcript signatures were chosen for sequencing. Patients received at least one anti-epileptic drug before surgery. Findings and caveats of the study: Pre- and post-surgery blood differed in depth, so pre-surgery absences may be undersampling. Viral specificity was inferred only from CDR3 similarity; HCMV serostatus was unknown.

The chain combines TRBV9 with TRBJ1-1; D unclear. The TCR was taken from a boy younger than two with tuberous sclerosis and intractable seizures. The sample here was peripheral blood, taken at surgery. The CDR3 nucleotides are TGTGCCAGCAGCGAGGACAACACTGAAGCTTTCTTT. It specifies CASSEDNTEAFF.